What follows are 8 T cell receptor beta chains derived from one specimen sequenced in a study of diagnostic markers for celiac disease. Reprocessing the reads, TCRdb reports a single entry for every CDR3 protein and omits DNA. This sample's table reports 5,500 to 7,000 distinct CDR3 sequences. The sequenced sample consisted of either unsorted cells or a sorted T cell fraction (not recorded which). The receptors come from a human donor. This table probably holds off-target reads from a library built for another chain.

The chain carries TRBV20-1 and TRBJ2-5; the TRBD2 assignment by TCRdb is unverifiable without DNA. The CDR3 totals 15 residues. The germline gives CDR1 DFQATT, CDR2 SNEGSKA (reference sequence). The CDR3 protein is CSARVPIAGTETQYF.

V usage is TRBV19 and J usage is TRBJ2-1. This CDR3 is built from 11 residues. Germline V lookup: CDR1 LNHDA, CDR2 SQIVND (reference sequence). CDR3 residues: CASSLNTEQFF.

This clonotype is identified as medium-sized (0.01 to 0.1%) from frequency. The chain employs TRBV11-3 and TRBJ2-1; the D gene TCRdb calls, TRBD2, cannot be checked with no DNA. Germline V gene sequence: CDR1 SGHNT, CDR2 YENEEA. The CDR3 length is 14 residues. The CDR3 is CASSISGGNNEQFF.

This chain links TRBV7-2 with TRBJ1-1; TCRdb designates TRBD1, a call that cannot be tested without DNA. This CDR3 region has 18 residues. Germline-derived CDR1 and CDR2 are SGHTA and FQGNSA. This CDR3 is CASSLSSWGLGLNTEAFF.

V is TRBV30 and J is TRBJ2-1; absent DNA, TCRdb's TRBD2 call cannot be checked. The germline V gene has CDR1 GTSNPN and CDR2 SVGIG (reference sequence). The CDR3 length is 12 residues. The CDR3: CAWSSGTSEQFF.

The genes are TRBV20-1 and TRBJ2-3. This CDR3 has 16 amino acids. Germline CDR1 and CDR2: DFQATT and SNEGSKA (reference sequence). The CDR3 protein is CSARDPQRGSTDTQYF.

The chain uses TRBV4-1 and TRBJ1-5. The CDR3 consists of 15 residues. Germline lookup yields CDR1 MGHRA and CDR2 YSYEKL. CDR3 loop: CASSQEGLTVGPQHF.

The chain employs TRBV18 and TRBJ1-5; the D call of TRBD1 rests on TCRdb alone, since no DNA is present to check it. The CDR3 covers 13 residues. Germline CDR1 reads KGHSH; CDR2 reads LQKENI. CDR3 region: CASSPTGDQPQHF.